A single sample gave rise to the 23 T cell receptor beta chains below, sequenced in a study of blood T cell repertoires in COVID-19. The repertoire was sequenced with immunoSEQ multiplex PCR; TCRdb's copy has only in-frame clones and lacks some. The sample lists fewer than 70,000 clones, roughly 84% seen once, with 6.5% to 8% in the top ten. The specimen sequenced was peripheral blood. The receptors were sampled from a man aged 50 to 59 with active COVID-19.

The V gene is TRBV11-2, the J gene TRBJ2-3, with TRBD2 identical over 11 bases. J gave up 5 bases and V 4 bases, and 5 bases lay outside the gene matches. The CDR3 has 15 amino acids. The germline gives CDR1 SGHAT, CDR2 FQNNGV. The DNA of the CDR3 is TGTGCCAGCAGCTATGCCGGGACTAGCGGAGATACGCAGTATTTT. Translation: CASSYAGTSGDTQYF.

The CDR3 DNA is TGTGCCAGCAGCGCCTCGGACGGGAAGACCTACGAGCAGTACTTC. Amino acid sequence: CASSASDGKTYEQYF. The chain joins TRBV9 to TRBJ2-7; possibly TRBD2 for D (5 bases). The ends were cut back, 3 bases at V and 2 bases at J, with 15 bases in the middle. Germline values: CDR1 SGDLS, CDR2 YYNGEE. There are 15 residues in the CDR3.

The J gene is TRBJ2-7, the V gene TRBV6-5; possibly TRBD1 for D (6 bases). This CDR3 contains 14 residues. Germline V lookup: CDR1 MNHEY, CDR2 SVGAGI. V lost 9 bases and J lost 3, with 18 bases in between. CDR3 amino acids: CASTFRDTVYEQYF. The DNA for the CDR3 is TGTGCCAGTACTTTCCGGGACACGGTCTACGAGCAGTACTTC.

This rearrangement joins TRBV27 to TRBJ1-1; TRBD1 agrees at 7 bases. The CDR3 has 13 amino acids. Germline V gives CDR1 MNHEY, CDR2 SMNVEV (reference sequence). V shed 5 bases and J 5 bases; nucleotides not matched to a gene: 5. CDR3 amino acids: CASSPRGQTEAFF. The CDR3 DNA reads TGTGCCAGCAGTCCGAGGGGGCAAACTGAAGCTTTCTTT.

This rearrangement joins TRBV30 to TRBJ2-6; 16 nucleotides match TRBD2. This CDR3 contains 18 residues. V shed 3 bases and J 0 bases; nucleotides not matched to a gene: 2. In germline, CDR1 is GTSNPN, CDR2 SVGIG (reference sequence). The CDR3 DNA reads as TGTGCCTGGAGAGGGACTAGCGGGAGGGACTCTGGGGCCAACGTCCTGACTTTC. It translates to CAWRGTSGRDSGANVLTF.

V gene TRBV18 combines with J gene TRBJ1-2, with 8 positions matching TRBD1. This CDR3 contains 13 residues. In germline, CDR1 is KGHSH, CDR2 LQKENI. Unmatched junction bases numbered 6, after V lost 5 bases and J lost 7 bases. The CDR3 spells CASSTPGQAGYTF. For the CDR3, the DNA is TGTGCCAGCTCAACGCCGGGACAGGCTGGCTACACCTTC.

V and J are TRBV4-3 and TRBJ1-5; D gene unclear. Germline V gene sequence: CDR1 LGHNA, CDR2 YSLEER. The V and J ends lost 0 bases and 1 base respectively, with 7 bases between them. This CDR3 has 15 amino acids. The DNA for the CDR3 is TGCGCCAGCAGCCAAGACGCCGGGAGCAATCAGCCCCAGCATTTT. This sequence encodes CASSQDAGSNQPQHF.

The J gene is TRBJ1-5, the V gene TRBV6-5; D is perhaps TRBD1 (6 bases). V dropped 7 bases and J dropped 2 bases, with 6 bases sitting between them. CDR1 MNHEY and CDR2 SVGAGI come from the germline V gene. The CDR3 is made up of 12 amino acids. The CDR3 DNA sequence: TGTGCCAGCAACAGGGGCAATCAGCCCCAGCATTTT. This sequence encodes CASNRGNQPQHF.

The rearrangement uses TRBV18 and TRBJ2-6; D uncertain. This CDR3 spans 14 amino acids. V gave up 3 bases and J gave up 2 bases, with 5 bases separating them. Germline V CDR1 and CDR2: KGHSH, LQKENI. The CDR3 DNA sequence: TGTGCCAGCTCACCTTCGGCTGGGGCCAACGTCCTGACTTTC. This gives the protein CASSPSAGANVLTF. Filled out from reference TRBV18 and TRBJ2-6, the complete variable domain reads NAGVMQNPRHLVRRRGQEARLRCSPMKGHSHVYWYRQLPEEGLKFMVYLQKENIIDESGMPKERFSAEFPKEGPSILRIQQVVRGDSAAYFCASSPSAGANVLTFGAGSRLTVL.

V usage is TRBV7-8 and J usage is TRBJ2-5; 9 bases fit TRBD1. This CDR3 has 14 amino acids. J lost 4 bases, V lost 4 bases, and 4 bases had no gene match. Germline CDR1 and CDR2: SGHVS and FQNEAQ. CDR3 region: CASSSDRGGETQYF. CDR3 in DNA: TGTGCCAGCAGCTCCGACAGGGGGGGAGAGACCCAGTACTTC.

The chain uses TRBV2 and TRBJ1-4, with D possibly matching TRBD1 (6 bases). Germline CDR1 SNHLY, CDR2 FYNNEI. V dropped 4 bases and J dropped 0 bases, with 12 bases sitting between them. The CDR3 extends over 16 amino acids. As DNA, the CDR3 is TGTGCCAGCAGTGTACAGGGTTCTGCAACTAATGAAAAACTGTTTTTT. This encodes CASSVQGSATNEKLFF.

V usage is TRBV3-1 (or the pseudogene TRBV3-2) and J usage is TRBJ2-3, with 7 bases matching TRBD2. V lost 5 bases to trimming and J lost 2 bases; unmatched junction nucleotides: 7. CDR3 size: 15 residues. Germline V gene data show CDR1 as LGHDT and CDR2 as YNNKEL (reference sequence). The CDR3 loop is CASSSSGPYTDTQYF. The CDR3 coding sequence is TGTGCCAGCAGCTCTAGCGGCCCATACACAGATACGCAGTATTTT.

The rearrangement uses TRBV15 and TRBJ1-4, with D possibly being TRBD1 (5 bases). From germline, CDR1 is LNHNV and CDR2 YYDKDF (reference sequence). V was shortened by 1 base and J by 0 bases, with 6 bases between the two germline ends. The CDR3 extends over 15 amino acids. The CDR3 bases are TGTGCCACCAGCAGAGGGGGGGCAACTAATGAAAAACTGTTTTTT. Amino acids: CATSRGGATNEKLFF.

The rearrangement joins TRBV7-2 to TRBJ1-2; 10 bases line up with TRBD1. Germline CDR1 reads SGHTA; CDR2 reads FQGNSA. The V segment lost 1 base and the J segment 8 bases; nucleotides outside the gene matches: 7. The length of the CDR3 is 15 residues. The CDR3 bases are TGTGCCAGCAGCTTAGTTCCGGGACAGGGGCTAGGCTACACCTTC. This translates into CASSLVPGQGLGYTF.

The V gene is TRBV19, the J gene TRBJ1-6; D is perhaps TRBD1 (5 bases). V lost 7 bases and J lost 3, with 16 bases in between. This CDR3 contains 16 residues. Germline V lookup: CDR1 LNHDA, CDR2 SQIVND (reference sequence). This CDR3 reads CASTQGGALYNSPLHF. As DNA, the CDR3 is TGTGCCAGTACCCAGGGAGGGGCGCTCTATAATTCACCCCTCCACTTT.

CDR3 sequence: CATSRGDRGHEQYF. CDR3 DNA sequence: TGTGCCACCAGCAGAGGCGACAGGGGACACGAGCAGTACTTC. The V gene is TRBV15, the J gene TRBJ2-7; 8 nucleotides match TRBD1. After removal of 1 base from V and 5 bases from J, the junction contained 4 bases not matched to a gene. The germline CDR1 and CDR2 sequences are LNHNV and YYDKDF (reference sequence). CDR3 length equals 14 residues.

The chain uses TRBV27 and TRBJ2-7; TRBD1 is a possible D gene (5 bases). The germline V gene has CDR1 MNHEY and CDR2 SMNVEV (reference sequence). The CDR3 is made up of 15 amino acids. The ends were cut back, 2 bases at V and 0 bases at J, with 11 bases in the middle. CDR3 region: CASSLPTVSSYEQYF. Here the CDR3 DNA reads TGTGCCAGCAGTTTACCGACAGTCAGCTCCTACGAGCAGTACTTC.

J is TRBJ2-1 and V is TRBV9, with 8 bases that match TRBD1. CDR1 and CDR2 (germline): SGDLS, YYNGEE. The ends lost 5 bases at V and 9 bases at J; junction bases unmatched: 10. This CDR3 region has 14 residues. CDR3 DNA sequence: TGTGCCAGCAGAGGAGGCCAGGGGGCAGGTGAGCAGTTCTTC. Its translation is CASRGGQGAGEQFF.

Concerning this clone: The sample carries other DNA sequences with the same CDR3. The CDR3 region has the DNA TGCGCCAGCAGCTTACAGGGGTCCTACGAGCAGTACTTC. Protein product: CASSLQGSYEQYF. The chain joins TRBV5-1 to TRBJ2-7; 7 nucleotides align to TRBD1. The CDR3 length is 13 residues. J was trimmed by 1 base and V by 2 bases; bases with no gene match: 0. Germline loops: CDR1 SGHRS, CDR2 YFSETQ.

This sequence joins TRBV6-1 and TRBJ2-1; tentatively, D is TRBD1 (6 bases). The CDR3 is 17 residues long. V gave up 3 bases and J gave up 7 bases, with 22 bases separating them. In germline, CDR1 is MNHNS, CDR2 SASEGT. Here the CDR3 reads CASSEGIPGENYNEQFF. The CDR3 DNA sequence: TGTGCCAGCAGTGAGGGGATACCAGGGGAGAACTATAATGAGCAGTTCTTC.

The chain couples TRBV5-1 to TRBJ1-5, with 9 bases identical to TRBD1. The germline V gene has CDR1 SGHRS and CDR2 YFSETQ. V shed 0 bases and J 5 bases; nucleotides not matched to a gene: 3. This CDR3 is 15 amino acids long. CDR3: CASSLEGTGHQPQHF. The CDR3 region has the DNA TGCGCCAGCAGCTTGGAGGGGACAGGGCATCAGCCCCAGCATTTT.

This clone was recorded once. V gene TRBV4-3 combines with J gene TRBJ2-3; TRBD2 matches 7 bases. The CDR3 is 17 amino acids. Germline V lookup: CDR1 LGHNA, CDR2 YSLEER. With V trimmed by 1 base and J by 2 bases, 9 bases remained unmatched. The CDR3 loop is CASSQGGGGSPTDTQYF. The CDR3 bases are TGCGCCAGCAGCCAAGGGGGTGGCGGGAGCCCCACAGATACGCAGTATTTT.

CDR3 nucleotide sequence: TGTGCCAGTAGCGTCGTGTCAGATTATAACTATGGCTACACCTTC. This sequence encodes CASSVVSDYNYGYTF. The chain recombines TRBV19 with TRBJ1-2; no firm D call. CDR1 and CDR2 (germline): LNHDA, SQIVND (reference sequence). CDR3 length: 15 residues. Trimming took 6 bases from V and 1 from J, leaving 15 bases between them. Filled out from reference TRBV19 and TRBJ1-2, the complete variable domain reads DGGITQSPKYLFRKEGQNVTLSCEQNLNHDAMYWYRQDPGQGLRLIYYSQIVNDFQKGDIAEGYSVSREKKESFPLTVTSAQKNPTAFYLCASSVVSDYNYGYTFGSGTRLTVV.